This T cell receptor (beta chain) is from a study of CD8+CD57+ T cells in acquired aplastic anemia. Study at large: Mean yield of DNA from sorted CD4+ and CD8+ cells was approximately 3 ug. Where healthy donors were concerned, CD4+ cells averaged approximately 10 million reads.

Genomic DNA constituted the template upon which TCR beta VDJ and CDR3 profiling was performed. One entry per CDR3 protein results from TCRdb running MiXCR on the reads. The sample carries about 180,000 distinct CDR3 sequences, approximately 49% recorded once. Overall study findings and caveats: Sharing between patients and controls was observed for around 27 CD8+ CDR3 sequences.

Concerning this clonotype: Its antigen is undetermined.

The receptor was isolated from a human donor in good health. The specimen was sorted CD4+, CD8+, or CD8+CD57+ T cells (not recorded which) from PBMCs.

DNA of the CDR3: TGTGCCAGCAGCTTGGGACCGGTGAATTCACCCCTCCACTTT. Translating it yields CASSLGPVNSPLHF. The V gene is TRBV5-5, the J gene TRBJ1-6; D remains unclear. The length of the CDR3 is 14 residues. Trimming removed 0 bases at V and 7 bases at J, with 8 bases between. Germline V CDR1 and CDR2: SGHKS, YYEKEE (reference sequence).